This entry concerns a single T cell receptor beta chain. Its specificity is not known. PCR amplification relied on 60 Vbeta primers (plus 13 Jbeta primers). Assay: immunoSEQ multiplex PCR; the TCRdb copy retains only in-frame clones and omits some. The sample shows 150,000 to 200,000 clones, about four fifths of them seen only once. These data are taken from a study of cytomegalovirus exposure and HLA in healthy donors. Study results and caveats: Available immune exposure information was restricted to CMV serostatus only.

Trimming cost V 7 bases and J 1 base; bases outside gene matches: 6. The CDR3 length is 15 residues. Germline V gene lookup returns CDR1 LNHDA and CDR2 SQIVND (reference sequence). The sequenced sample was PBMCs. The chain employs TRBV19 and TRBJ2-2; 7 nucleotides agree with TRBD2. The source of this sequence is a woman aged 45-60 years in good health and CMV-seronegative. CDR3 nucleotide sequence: TGTGCCAGTAAAGTCGGCGGGGGGAACACCGGGGAGCTGTTTTTT. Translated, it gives CASKVGGGNTGELFF.